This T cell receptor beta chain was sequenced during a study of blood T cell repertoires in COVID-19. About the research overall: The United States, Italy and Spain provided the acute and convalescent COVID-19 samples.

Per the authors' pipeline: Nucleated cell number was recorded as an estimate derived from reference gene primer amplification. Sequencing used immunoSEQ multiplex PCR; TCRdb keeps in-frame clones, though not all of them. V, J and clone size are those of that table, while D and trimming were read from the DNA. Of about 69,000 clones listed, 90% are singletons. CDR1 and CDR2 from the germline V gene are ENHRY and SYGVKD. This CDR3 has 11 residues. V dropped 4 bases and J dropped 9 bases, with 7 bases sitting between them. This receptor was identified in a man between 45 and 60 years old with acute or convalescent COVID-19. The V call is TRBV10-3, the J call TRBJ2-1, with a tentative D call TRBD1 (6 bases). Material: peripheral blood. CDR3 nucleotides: TGTGCCATCAGTGGAGGGGGTGAGCAGTTCTTC. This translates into CAISGGGEQFF.